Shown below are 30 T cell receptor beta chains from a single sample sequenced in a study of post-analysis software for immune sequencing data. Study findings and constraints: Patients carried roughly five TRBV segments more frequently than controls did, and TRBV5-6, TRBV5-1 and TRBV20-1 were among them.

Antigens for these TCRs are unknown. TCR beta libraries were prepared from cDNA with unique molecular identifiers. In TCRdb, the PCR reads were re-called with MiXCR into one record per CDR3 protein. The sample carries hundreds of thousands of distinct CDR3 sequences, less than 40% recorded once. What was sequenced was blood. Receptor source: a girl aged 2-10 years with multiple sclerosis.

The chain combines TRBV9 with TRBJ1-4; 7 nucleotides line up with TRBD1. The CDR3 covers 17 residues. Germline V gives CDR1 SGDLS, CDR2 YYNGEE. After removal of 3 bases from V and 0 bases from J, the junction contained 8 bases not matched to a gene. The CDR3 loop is CASSGGRDRPTNEKLFF. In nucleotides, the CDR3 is TGTGCCAGCAGCGGTGGACGGGACAGACCAACTAATGAAAAACTGTTTTTT.

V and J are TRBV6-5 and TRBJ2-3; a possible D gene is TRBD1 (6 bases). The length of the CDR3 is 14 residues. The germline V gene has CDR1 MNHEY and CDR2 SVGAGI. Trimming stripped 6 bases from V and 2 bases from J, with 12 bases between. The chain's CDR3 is CASSLDSPTDTQYF. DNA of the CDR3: TGTGCCAGCAGCCTGGACAGCCCCACAGATACGCAGTATTTT.

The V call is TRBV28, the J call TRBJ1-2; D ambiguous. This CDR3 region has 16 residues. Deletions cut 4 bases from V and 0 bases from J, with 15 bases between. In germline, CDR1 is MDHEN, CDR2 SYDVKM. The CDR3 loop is CASSSLPGSPNYGYTF. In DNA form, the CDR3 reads TGTGCCAGCAGTTCCCTCCCGGGCAGCCCTAACTATGGCTACACCTTC.

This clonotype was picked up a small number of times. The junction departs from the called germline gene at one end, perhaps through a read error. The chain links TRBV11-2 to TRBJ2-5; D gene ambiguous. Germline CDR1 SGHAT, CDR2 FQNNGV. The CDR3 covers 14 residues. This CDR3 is CASSQMTVQGTQYF. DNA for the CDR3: TGTGCCAGCAGCCAGATGACGGTACAAGGGACCCAGTACTTC.

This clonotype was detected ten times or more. CDR3 protein: CASSLVSQQETQYF. Written as DNA, the CDR3 is TGTGCCAGCAGCTTAGTCTCGCAGCAAGAGACCCAGTACTTC. The chain carries TRBV7-2 and TRBJ2-5; no reliable D call. Germline V lookup: CDR1 SGHTA, CDR2 FQGNSA. V was clipped by 1 base and J by 2 bases, with 8 bases between them. This CDR3 comprises 14 residues.

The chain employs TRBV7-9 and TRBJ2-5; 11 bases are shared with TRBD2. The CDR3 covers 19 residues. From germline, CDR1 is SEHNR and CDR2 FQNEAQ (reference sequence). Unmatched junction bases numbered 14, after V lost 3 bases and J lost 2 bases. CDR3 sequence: CASSFAEHGLAGLQETQYF. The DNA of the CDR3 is TGTGCCAGCAGCTTCGCAGAGCACGGACTAGCGGGTTTACAAGAGACCCAGTACTTC.

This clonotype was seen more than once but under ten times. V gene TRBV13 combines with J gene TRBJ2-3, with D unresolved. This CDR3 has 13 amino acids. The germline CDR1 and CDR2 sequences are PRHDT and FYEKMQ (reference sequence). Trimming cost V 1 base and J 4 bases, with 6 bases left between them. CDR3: CASSLEVADTQYF. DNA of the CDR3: TGTGCCAGCAGCTTAGAGGTTGCAGATACGCAGTATTTT.

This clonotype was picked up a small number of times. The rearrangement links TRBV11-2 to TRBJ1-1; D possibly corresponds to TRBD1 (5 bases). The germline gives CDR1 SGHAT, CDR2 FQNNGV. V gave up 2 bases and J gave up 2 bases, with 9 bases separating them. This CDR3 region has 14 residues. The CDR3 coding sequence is TGTGCCAGCAGCTTACAGGGCCTAAACACTGAAGCTTTCTTT. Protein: CASSLQGLNTEAFF.

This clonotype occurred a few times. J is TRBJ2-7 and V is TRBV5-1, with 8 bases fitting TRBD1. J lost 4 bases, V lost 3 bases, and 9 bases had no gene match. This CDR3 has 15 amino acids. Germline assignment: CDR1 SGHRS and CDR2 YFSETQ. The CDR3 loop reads CASSSPDRAPYEQYF. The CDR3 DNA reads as TGCGCCAGCAGCTCCCCGGACAGGGCCCCATACGAGCAGTACTTC.

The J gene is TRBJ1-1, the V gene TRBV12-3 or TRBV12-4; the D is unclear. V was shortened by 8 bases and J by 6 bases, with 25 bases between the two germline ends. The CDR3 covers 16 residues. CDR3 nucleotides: TGTGCCAGCGGGCAGCAAGCCAGTTCCGTACACCCTGAAGCTTTCTTT. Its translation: CASGQQASSVHPEAFF.

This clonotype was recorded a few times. The CDR3 coding sequence is TGTGCCAGCAGTTACTCCGGGAGGCAGTACTTC. Its protein is CASSYSGRQYF. J is TRBJ2-7 and V is TRBV6-6, with D perhaps matching TRBD2 (6 bases). The V and J ends lost 0 bases and 9 bases respectively, with 6 bases between them. The CDR3 is 11 amino acids. From germline, CDR1 is MNHNY and CDR2 SVGAGI (reference sequence).

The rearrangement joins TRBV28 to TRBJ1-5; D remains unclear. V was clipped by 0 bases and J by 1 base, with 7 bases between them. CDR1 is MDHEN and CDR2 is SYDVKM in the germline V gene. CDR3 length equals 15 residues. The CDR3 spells CASSLWPKSNQPQHF. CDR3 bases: TGTGCCAGCAGTTTATGGCCTAAGAGCAATCAGCCCCAGCATTTT.

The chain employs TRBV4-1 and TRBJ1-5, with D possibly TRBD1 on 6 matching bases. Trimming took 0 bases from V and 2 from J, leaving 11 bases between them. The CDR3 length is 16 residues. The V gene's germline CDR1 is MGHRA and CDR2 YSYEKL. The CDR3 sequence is CASSQDSGQGNQPQHF. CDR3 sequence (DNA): TGCGCCAGCAGCCAAGATTCGGGACAAGGCAATCAGCCCCAGCATTTT.

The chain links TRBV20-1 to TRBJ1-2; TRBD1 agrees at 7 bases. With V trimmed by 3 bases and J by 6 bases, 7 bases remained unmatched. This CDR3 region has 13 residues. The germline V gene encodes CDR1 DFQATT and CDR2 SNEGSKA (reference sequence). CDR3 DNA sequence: TGCAGTGCTAGTTACGGGACAGTTGATGGCTACACCTTC. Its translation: CSASYGTVDGYTF.

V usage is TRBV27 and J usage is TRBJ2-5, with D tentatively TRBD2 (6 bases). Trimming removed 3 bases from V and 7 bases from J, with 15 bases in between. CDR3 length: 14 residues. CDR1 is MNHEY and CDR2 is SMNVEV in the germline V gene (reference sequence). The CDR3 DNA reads TGTGCCAGCAGTTTGGATTGGAGGGATGGGACCCAGTACTTC. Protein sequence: CASSLDWRDGTQYF.

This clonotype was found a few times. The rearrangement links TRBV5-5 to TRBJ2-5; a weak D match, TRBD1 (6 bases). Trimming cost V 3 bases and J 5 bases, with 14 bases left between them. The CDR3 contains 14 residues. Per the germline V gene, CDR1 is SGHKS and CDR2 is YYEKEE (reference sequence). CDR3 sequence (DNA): TGTGCCAGCAGCTCCTACAGGGAATCCGAGACCCAGTACTTC. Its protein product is CASSSYRESETQYF.

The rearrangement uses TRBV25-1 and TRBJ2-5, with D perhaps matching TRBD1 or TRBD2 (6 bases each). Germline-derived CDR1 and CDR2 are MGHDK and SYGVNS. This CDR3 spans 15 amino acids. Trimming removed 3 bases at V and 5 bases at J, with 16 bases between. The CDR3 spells CASSDKGGYGETQYF. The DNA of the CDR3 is TGTGCCAGCAGTGACAAGGGGGGCTATGGGGAGACCCAGTACTTC.

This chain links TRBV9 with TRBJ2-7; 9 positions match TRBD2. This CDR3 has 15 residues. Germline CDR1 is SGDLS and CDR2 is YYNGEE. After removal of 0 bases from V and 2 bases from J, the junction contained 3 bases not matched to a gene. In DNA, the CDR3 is TGTGCCAGCAGCGTAGGCGGGGGGGAAACCTACGAGCAGTACTTC. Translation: CASSVGGGETYEQYF.

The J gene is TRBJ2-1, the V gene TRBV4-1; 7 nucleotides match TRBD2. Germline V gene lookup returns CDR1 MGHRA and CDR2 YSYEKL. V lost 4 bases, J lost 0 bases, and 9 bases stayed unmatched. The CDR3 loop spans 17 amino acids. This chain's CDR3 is CASSLRGGRFSYNEQFF. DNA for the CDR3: TGCGCCAGCAGCCTTCGGGGAGGGCGTTTCTCCTACAATGAGCAGTTCTTC.

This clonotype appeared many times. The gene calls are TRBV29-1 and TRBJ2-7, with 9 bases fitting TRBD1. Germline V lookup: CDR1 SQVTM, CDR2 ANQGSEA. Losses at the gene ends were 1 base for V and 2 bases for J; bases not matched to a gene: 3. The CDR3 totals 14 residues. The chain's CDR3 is CSVEGQGETYEQYF. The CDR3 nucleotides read TGCAGCGTTGAAGGACAGGGGGAGACCTACGAGCAGTACTTC.

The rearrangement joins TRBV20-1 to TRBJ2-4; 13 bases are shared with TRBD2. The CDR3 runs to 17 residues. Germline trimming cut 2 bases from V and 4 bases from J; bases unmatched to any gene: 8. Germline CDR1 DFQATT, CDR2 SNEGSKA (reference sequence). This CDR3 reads CSARRTGTSGKKNIQYF. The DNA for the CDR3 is TGCAGTGCTAGACGGACCGGGACTAGCGGGAAGAAAAACATTCAGTACTTC.

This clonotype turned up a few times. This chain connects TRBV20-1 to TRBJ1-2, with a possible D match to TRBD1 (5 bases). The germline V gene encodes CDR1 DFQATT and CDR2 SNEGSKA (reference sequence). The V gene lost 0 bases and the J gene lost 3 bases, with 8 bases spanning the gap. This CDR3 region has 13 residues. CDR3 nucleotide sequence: TGCAGTGCTAGAGATCAAGGGGACTATGGCTACACCTTC. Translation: CSARDQGDYGYTF.

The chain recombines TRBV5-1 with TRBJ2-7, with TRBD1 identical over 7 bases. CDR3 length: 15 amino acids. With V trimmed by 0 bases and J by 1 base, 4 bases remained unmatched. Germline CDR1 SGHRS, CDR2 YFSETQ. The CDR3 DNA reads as TGCGCCAGCAGCTTGGTTTACAGGGGATCCTACGAGCAGTACTTC. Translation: CASSLVYRGSYEQYF.

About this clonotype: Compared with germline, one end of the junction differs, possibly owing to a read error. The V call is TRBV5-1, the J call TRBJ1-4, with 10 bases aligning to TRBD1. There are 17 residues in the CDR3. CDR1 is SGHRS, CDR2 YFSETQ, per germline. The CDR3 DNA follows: TGCGCCAGCAGCCATAACCGACAGGGGGCTTGGAAAGAAAAACGGTTTTTT. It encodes CASSHNRQGAWKEKRFF.

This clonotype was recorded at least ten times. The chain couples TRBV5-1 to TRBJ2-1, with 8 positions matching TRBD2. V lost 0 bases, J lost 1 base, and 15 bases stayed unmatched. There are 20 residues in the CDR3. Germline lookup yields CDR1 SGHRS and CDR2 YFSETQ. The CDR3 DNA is TGCGCCAGCAGCTTGGGTTTTAGCGGGGCAGCGGTGACATCCTACAATGAGCAGTTCTTC. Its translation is CASSLGFSGAAVTSYNEQFF.

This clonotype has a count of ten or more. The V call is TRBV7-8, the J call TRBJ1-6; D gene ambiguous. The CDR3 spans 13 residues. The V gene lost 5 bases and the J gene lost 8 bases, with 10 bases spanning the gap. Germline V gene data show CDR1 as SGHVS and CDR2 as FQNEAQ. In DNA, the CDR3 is TGTGCCAGCAGCCAGACCCTTGATTCACCCCTCCACTTT. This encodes CASSQTLDSPLHF.

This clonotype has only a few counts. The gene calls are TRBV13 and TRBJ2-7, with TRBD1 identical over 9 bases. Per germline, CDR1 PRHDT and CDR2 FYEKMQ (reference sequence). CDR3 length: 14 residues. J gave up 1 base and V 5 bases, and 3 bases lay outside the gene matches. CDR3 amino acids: CASSRDRASYEQYF. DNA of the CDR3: TGTGCCAGCAGCCGGGACAGGGCGTCCTACGAGCAGTACTTC.

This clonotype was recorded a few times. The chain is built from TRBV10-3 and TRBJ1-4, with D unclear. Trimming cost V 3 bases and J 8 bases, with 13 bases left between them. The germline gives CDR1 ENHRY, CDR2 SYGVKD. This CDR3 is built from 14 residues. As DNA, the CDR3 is TGTGCCATCAGTGAAGGAGACGGAGACGAAAAACTGTTTTTT. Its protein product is CAISEGDGDEKLFF.

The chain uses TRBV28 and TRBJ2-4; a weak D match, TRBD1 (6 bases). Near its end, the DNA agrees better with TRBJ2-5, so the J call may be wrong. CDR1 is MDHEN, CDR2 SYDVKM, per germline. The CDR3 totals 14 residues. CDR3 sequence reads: CASSKLDSQETQYF. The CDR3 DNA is TGTGCCAGCAGTAAACTGGACAGCCAAGAGACCCAGTACTTC.

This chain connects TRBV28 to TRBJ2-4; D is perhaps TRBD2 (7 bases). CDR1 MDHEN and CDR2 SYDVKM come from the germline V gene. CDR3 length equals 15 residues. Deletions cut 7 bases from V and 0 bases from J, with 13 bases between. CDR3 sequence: CASTRRGGAKNIQYF. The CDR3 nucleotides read TGTGCCAGCACCCGAAGGGGGGGAGCCAAAAACATTCAGTACTTC.